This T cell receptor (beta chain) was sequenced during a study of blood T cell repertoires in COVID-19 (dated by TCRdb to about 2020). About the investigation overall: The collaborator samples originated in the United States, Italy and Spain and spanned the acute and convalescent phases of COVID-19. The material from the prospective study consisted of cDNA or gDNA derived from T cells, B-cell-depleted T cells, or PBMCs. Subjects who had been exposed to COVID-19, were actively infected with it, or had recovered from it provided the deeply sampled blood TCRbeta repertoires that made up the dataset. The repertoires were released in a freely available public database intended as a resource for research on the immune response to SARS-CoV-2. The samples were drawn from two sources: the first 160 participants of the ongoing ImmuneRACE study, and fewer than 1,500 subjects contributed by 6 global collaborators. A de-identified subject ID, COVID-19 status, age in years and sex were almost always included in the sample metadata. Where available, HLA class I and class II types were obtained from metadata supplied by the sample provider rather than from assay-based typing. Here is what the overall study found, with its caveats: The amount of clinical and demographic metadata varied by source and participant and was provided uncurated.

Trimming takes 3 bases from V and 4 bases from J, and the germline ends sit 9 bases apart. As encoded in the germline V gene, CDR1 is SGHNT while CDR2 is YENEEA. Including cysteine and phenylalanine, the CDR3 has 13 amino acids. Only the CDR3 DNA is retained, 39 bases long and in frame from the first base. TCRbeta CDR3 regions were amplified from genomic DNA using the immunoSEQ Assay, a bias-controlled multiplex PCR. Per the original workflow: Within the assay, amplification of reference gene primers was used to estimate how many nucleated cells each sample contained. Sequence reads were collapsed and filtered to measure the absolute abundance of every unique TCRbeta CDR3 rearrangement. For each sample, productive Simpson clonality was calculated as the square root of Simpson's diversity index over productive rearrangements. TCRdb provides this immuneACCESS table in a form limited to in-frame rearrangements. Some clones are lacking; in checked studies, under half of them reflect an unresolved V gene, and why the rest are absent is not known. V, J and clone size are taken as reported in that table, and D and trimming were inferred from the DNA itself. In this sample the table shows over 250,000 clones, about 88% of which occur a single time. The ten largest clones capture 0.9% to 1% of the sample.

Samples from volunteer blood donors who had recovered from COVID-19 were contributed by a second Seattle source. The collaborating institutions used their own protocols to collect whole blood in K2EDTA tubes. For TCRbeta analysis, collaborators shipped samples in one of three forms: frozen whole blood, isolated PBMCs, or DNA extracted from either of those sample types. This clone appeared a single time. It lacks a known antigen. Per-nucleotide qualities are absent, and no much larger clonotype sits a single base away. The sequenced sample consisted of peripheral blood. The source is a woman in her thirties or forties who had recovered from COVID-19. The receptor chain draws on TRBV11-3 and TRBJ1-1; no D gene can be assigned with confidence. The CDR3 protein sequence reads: CASSFREGTEAFF. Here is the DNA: TGTGCCAGCAGCTTCAGAGAGGGCACTGAAGCTTTCTTT.